This TCR beta chain was sequenced during a study of OX40 agonist ivuxolimab in advanced cancers. General study findings and limits: At doses 0.1 to 3.0 mg/kg, CD4+ and CD8+ clones expanded.

Using immunoSEQ multiplex PCR, the repertoire was profiled, and TCRdb retains in-frame clones only, with some absent. The table shows some 49,000 clones, with roughly 85% occurring only once. Baseline was the first blood sampling point, followed by cycle 4 day 1 and cycle 7 day 1. As to this clone: The antigen is unknown.

Sequencing was performed on CD4+ or CD8+ T cells sorted from blood, taken in a trial of the OX40 agonist ivuxolimab. This sequence originates from an adult with an advanced solid tumor such as melanoma, head and neck, liver or kidney cancer.

The chain's CDR3 is CASSPLGNFYGYTF. For the CDR3, the DNA is TGTGCCAGCAGCCCGCTGGGGAACTTCTATGGCTACACCTTC. The chain is built from TRBV7-2 and TRBJ1-2, with unresolved D. V was cut by 5 bases and J by 4 bases, with 14 bases left in between. The V gene's germline CDR1 is SGHTA and CDR2 FQGNSA. There are 14 residues in the CDR3.